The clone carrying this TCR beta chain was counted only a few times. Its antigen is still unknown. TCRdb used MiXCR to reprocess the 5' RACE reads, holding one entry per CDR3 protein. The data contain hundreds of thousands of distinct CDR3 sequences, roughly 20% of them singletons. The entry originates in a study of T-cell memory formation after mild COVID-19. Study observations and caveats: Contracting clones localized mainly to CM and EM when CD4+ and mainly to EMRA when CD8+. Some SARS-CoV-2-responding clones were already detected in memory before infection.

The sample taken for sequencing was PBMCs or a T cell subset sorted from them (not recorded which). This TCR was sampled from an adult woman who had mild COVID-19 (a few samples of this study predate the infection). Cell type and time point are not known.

In nucleotides, the CDR3 is TGTGCCAGCAGTTACTCCCAGGGACAGGGGGCCGGTGGCTACACCTTC. It codes for CASSYSQGQGAGGYTF. The chain uses TRBV6-6 and TRBJ1-2; 12 nucleotides align to TRBD1. CDR1 is MNHNY, CDR2 SVGAGI, per germline (reference sequence). J lost 7 bases, V lost 0 bases, and 6 bases had no gene match. CDR3 size: 16 residues.